This T cell receptor beta chain was identified in a study of shared clonotypes between healthy human individuals. CD45RO-negative CD8 cells positively selected for CCR7 made up the naive population, which excluded terminally differentiated effector memory CD45RA+ cells. Study results and caveats: Among non-shared clonotypes, generation probabilities were lower than among those shared by all four donors.

Produced via immunoSEQ multiplex PCR; TCRdb's table is partial and in-frame only. The sample shows over 2 million clones, roughly 94% of them seen only once. Comment on this clone: Antigen: not known.

Trimming took 8 bases from V and 5 from J; bases not matched to a gene: 8. The CDR3 has 15 residues. Per germline, CDR1 WSHSY and CDR2 SAAADI. This chain connects TRBV10-2 to TRBJ2-3, with 12 bases matching TRBD2. Sequencing was done on a sample of naive CD8+ T cells sorted from blood. The TCR sequence derives from a man between 18 and 29 years old in good health. The CDR3 bases are TGCGCCAGCGGTCTAGCGGGGGGGCTTGGAGATACGCAGTATTTT. Translation gives CASGLAGGLGDTQYF.